This record looks at one T cell receptor beta chain sequence and its context. V lost 4 bases, J lost 2 bases, and 9 bases lay in between. The germline gives CDR1 LGHDT, CDR2 YNNKEL (reference sequence). The CDR3 contains 13 residues. These data originate in a study of blood T cell repertoires in COVID-19. The data were produced by immunoSEQ multiplex PCR, yet TCRdb's version contains in-frame clones alone and is incomplete. The data show about 210,000 clones, approximately 86% seen once. The rearrangement links TRBV3-1 (or the pseudogene TRBV3-2) to TRBJ2-7, with D possibly matching TRBD1 (5 bases). The sample consisted of peripheral blood. The sequence derives from a man aged 40-50 years with acute or convalescent COVID-19. Here the CDR3 DNA reads TGTGCCAGCAGCCTTAGACAGACCTACGAGCAGTACTTC. Translating gives CASSLRQTYEQYF.